The clone carrying this T cell receptor (beta chain) was detected ten times or more. As yet, its antigen is unknown. With 10-nucleotide random UMIs, 5'RACE was used to make the cDNA. The output of every sequencing run exceeded 180 million TCR-beta sequences, derived from 15-18 subjects. TCRdb reanalysed the 5' RACE reads using MiXCR and keeps one entry per CDR3 protein. The sample yields roughly 43,000 distinct CDR3 sequences, less than 2% seen once. These data come from a study of neurological immune-mediated disorders. Whole-study findings and limits: None of the CDR3 amino acid sequences of expanded clones recurred across subjects, suggesting private repertoires in all groups. When grouped phylogenetically, the repertoires of 18 of the 34 multiple sclerosis patients fell together in one related-CDR3 cluster, which is a possible signature.

Germline V gene lookup returns CDR1 SGHRS and CDR2 YFSETQ. The CDR3 consists of 15 residues. V was clipped by 0 bases and J by 8 bases; unmatched bases: 5. The V call is TRBV5-1, the J call TRBJ1-4, with TRBD1 identical over 9 bases. Sequenced material: PBMCs. This TCR was sampled from a woman aged 40 to 50 with multiple sclerosis. This chain's CDR3 is CASSLGDRVGEKLFF. In DNA, the CDR3 is TGCGCCAGCAGCTTGGGGGACAGGGTAGGAGAAAAACTGTTTTTT.